A single T cell receptor beta chain is shown here with its context. The antigen is not known. The data belong to a study of T-cell memory formation after mild COVID-19. On the study more broadly: Clusters of TCRs were largely donor specific. Findings and limits, study-wide: Clones shrinking from day 15 to 85 showed even CD4/CD8 mixes; later expanders tilted CD4+. Mainly in CM and EM were contracting CD4+ clones; CD8+ were in EMRA.

Barcoded TCR alpha and TCR beta cDNA libraries with UMIs came from 5'RACE using constant-segment primers. One entry per CDR3 protein results from TCRdb running MiXCR on the 5' RACE reads. Counted here are fewer than 400,000 distinct CDR3 sequences, 16% occurring once; the ten biggest clones make up 20% to 25%. Looked up from germline, CDR1 is DFQATT and CDR2 is SNEGSKA (reference sequence). The CDR3 loop spans 12 amino acids. Trimming shortened V by 3 bases and J by 1 base, and 6 bases separated the two germline ends. The specimen sequenced was PBMCs or a T cell subset sorted from them (not recorded which). V usage is TRBV20-1 and J usage is TRBJ2-5; D gene ambiguous. This sequence originates from a man aged 18 to 35 who had mild COVID-19 (a few samples of this study predate the infection). Cell type and time point are not known. CDR3 nucleotide sequence: TGCAGTGCTAGGGTCAGCCAAGAGACCCAGTACTTC. Translated: CSARVSQETQYF.